The 21 T cell receptor beta chains below come from one sample, sequenced in a study of T cell responses to AZD1222 COVID-19 vaccine. Clones were sequenced by immunoSEQ multiplex PCR, and TCRdb holds only the in-frame ones, with some missing. The sample contains about 150,000 clones, roughly 92% of which appear only once. Sample: peripheral blood, taken on day 0 of AZD1222 vaccination. All receptors come from an adult in good health.

V is TRBV13 and J is TRBJ1-2, with TRBD1 matching over 10 bases. The germline gives CDR1 PRHDT, CDR2 FYEKMQ (reference sequence). V lost 4 bases and J lost 3; bases outside the gene matches: 2. This CDR3 has 14 residues. DNA of the CDR3: TGTGCCAGCAGCTCAGGACAGGGGGACTATGGCTACACCTTC. Translation gives CASSSGQGDYGYTF. The full variable domain, its missing parts supplied by reference TRBV13 and TRBJ1-2, is AAGVIQSPRHLIKEKRETATLKCYPIPRHDTVYWYQQGPGQDPQFLISFYEKMQSDKGSIPDRFSAQQFSDYHSELNMSSLELGDSALYFCASSSGQGDYGYTFGSGTRLTVV.

The chain employs TRBV6-1 and TRBJ1-5, with D maybe TRBD1 (5 bases). The CDR3 sequence is 14 residues long. V gave up 3 bases and J gave up 3 bases, with 9 bases separating them. Germline assignment: CDR1 MNHNS and CDR2 SASEGT. CDR3 coding DNA: TGTGCCAGCAGTGACAGGGTACCCAATCAGCCCCAGCATTTT. Protein: CASSDRVPNQPQHF.

The chain has TRBV6-5 and TRBJ2-3; D is perhaps TRBD2 (5 bases). The CDR3 runs to 14 residues. Germline CDR1 is MNHEY and CDR2 is SVGAGI. V lost 2 bases and J lost 4, with 10 bases in between. The CDR3 reads CASSYRGESDTQYF. The DNA of the CDR3 is TGTGCCAGCAGTTACCGGGGAGAGTCAGATACGCAGTATTTT.

The rearrangement joins TRBV7-9 to TRBJ1-6; 8 bases are shared with TRBD1. This CDR3 contains 13 residues. V was pared by 5 bases and J by 8 bases, with 2 bases of the junction left unmatched. CDR1 and CDR2 from the germline V gene are SEHNR and FQNEAQ (reference sequence). This CDR3 reads CASSTGQDSPLHF. The CDR3 nucleotides read TGTGCCAGCAGCACGGGACAGGATTCACCCCTCCACTTT.

The J gene is TRBJ2-1, the V gene TRBV7-2; 12 bases are shared with TRBD2. CDR3 length: 15 residues. V was clipped by 6 bases and J by 6 bases; unmatched bases: 6. The germline CDR1 and CDR2 sequences are SGHTA and FQGNSA. The chain's CDR3 is CASSSSGRGCNEQFF. Written as DNA, the CDR3 is TGTGCCAGCAGTTCTAGCGGGAGGGGGTGCAATGAGCAGTTCTTC.

This clone has a single count. J is TRBJ1-1 and V is TRBV28; tentatively, D is TRBD1 (5 bases). Trimming removed 7 bases at V and 3 bases at J, with 9 bases between. The CDR3 spans 12 residues. From germline, CDR1 is MDHEN and CDR2 SYDVKM. The CDR3 sequence: CASTPRDTEAFF. The CDR3 DNA reads TGTGCCAGCACCCCCAGGGACACTGAAGCTTTCTTT.

This clone was detected a few times. The chain has TRBV10-2 and TRBJ1-5; 7 nucleotides agree with TRBD1. Trimming cost V 3 bases and J 3 bases; bases outside gene matches: 5. Germline loops: CDR1 WSHSY, CDR2 SAAADI. The CDR3 loop spans 15 amino acids. The CDR3 reads CASSEQGIINQPQHF. DNA for the CDR3: TGCGCCAGCAGTGAACAGGGGATAATCAATCAGCCCCAGCATTTT.

The chain uses TRBV7-2 and TRBJ2-5; tentative D call: TRBD2 (5 bases). Germline V gene data show CDR1 as SGHTA and CDR2 as FQGNSA. The CDR3 loop spans 13 amino acids. The ends were cut back, 5 bases at V and 5 bases at J, with 12 bases in the middle. This CDR3 reads CASSAPGRETQYF. The DNA of the CDR3 is TGTGCCAGCAGCGCCCCGGGAAGGGAGACCCAGTACTTC. The full variable domain, rest sourced from reference TRBV7-2 and TRBJ2-5, is GAGVSQSPSNKVTEKGKDVELRCDPISGHTALYWYRQSLGQGLEFLIYFQGNSAPDKSGLPSDRFSAERTGGSVSTLTIQRTQQEDSAVYLCASSAPGRETQYFGPGTRLLVL.

The CDR3 region is CASSQDNIGIGYTF. CDR3 coding DNA: TGTGCCAGCAGCCAAGATAATATCGGTATTGGCTACACCTTC. V usage is TRBV4-2 and J usage is TRBJ1-2, with D unresolved. The CDR3 is made up of 14 amino acids. Trimming took 0 bases from V and 7 from J, leaving 12 bases between them. Looked up from germline, CDR1 is LGHNA and CDR2 is YNFKEQ.

The V and J genes are TRBV4-2 and TRBJ2-5, with 8 bases lining up with TRBD2. CDR3 size: 17 residues. CDR1 and CDR2 from the germline V gene are LGHNA and YNFKEQ. Trimming cost V 0 bases and J 0 bases; bases outside gene matches: 6. The DNA of the CDR3 is TGTGCCAGCAGCCAAGATAGGGCTAGCGGGTACCAAGAGACCCAGTACTTC. Protein product: CASSQDRASGYQETQYF.

The rearrangement joins TRBV3-1 (or the pseudogene TRBV3-2) to TRBJ2-3; 12 bases fit TRBD2. Germline values: CDR1 LGHDT, CDR2 YNNKEL (reference sequence). This CDR3 comprises 15 residues. J gave up 5 bases and V 5 bases, and 5 bases lay outside the gene matches. CDR3 nucleotide sequence: TGTGCCAGCAGCTCACTAGCGGGGGGTGGAGATACGCAGTATTTT. Encoded protein: CASSSLAGGGDTQYF.

V usage is TRBV5-4 and J usage is TRBJ1-1; TRBD1 might be the D (5 bases). Germline V lookup: CDR1 SGHNT, CDR2 YYREEE (reference sequence). V shed 4 bases and J shed 4 bases, with 11 bases lying between them. There are 13 residues in the CDR3. CDR3 loop: CASSVTVSTEAFF. CDR3 nucleotides: TGTGCCAGCAGCGTGACAGTTTCCACTGAAGCTTTCTTT.

V gene TRBV24-1 combines with J gene TRBJ2-5; D might be TRBD2 (6 bases). Trimming removed 4 bases at V and 5 bases at J, with 13 bases between. The germline V gene has CDR1 KGHDR and CDR2 SFDVKD. This CDR3 has 14 amino acids. The CDR3 sequence: CATSDTSFPETQYF. CDR3 nucleotide sequence: TGTGCCACCAGTGACACTAGCTTTCCGGAGACCCAGTACTTC.

This rearrangement joins TRBV3-1 (or the pseudogene TRBV3-2) to TRBJ1-2; D possibly corresponds to TRBD1 (5 bases). The V end lost 4 bases, the J end lost 2 bases, and 14 bases lay between the germline ends. Germline V lookup: CDR1 LGHDT, CDR2 YNNKEL (reference sequence). There are 15 residues in the CDR3. CDR3 region: CASSPRQTLNYGYTF. For the CDR3, the DNA is TGTGCCAGCAGCCCTAGACAGACCCTAAACTATGGCTACACCTTC.

This chain joins TRBV2 and TRBJ1-6; 7 nucleotides align to TRBD1. J gave up 7 bases and V 6 bases, and 9 bases lay outside the gene matches. CDR3 length: 15 amino acids. Germline V gene data show CDR1 as SNHLY and CDR2 as FYNNEI. This CDR3 reads CASRPARDRNSPLHF. Here the CDR3 DNA reads TGTGCCAGCAGACCCGCCCGGGACAGAAATTCACCCCTCCACTTT.

A note on this clone: Mismatch with germline at one junction end may stem from a read error. This chain uses TRBV7-2 with TRBJ1-2; 7 bases agree with TRBD1. The CDR3 is 9 residues long. Germline assignment: CDR1 SGHTA and CDR2 FQGNSA. The CDR3 nucleotides are TGTGCCAGCAGCCTCCAGGGGGCCTTC. Its protein is CASSLQGAF.

The V and J genes are TRBV7-2 and TRBJ2-5, with D possibly TRBD2 on 6 matching bases. The CDR3 length is 11 residues. Trimming cost V 4 bases and J 9 bases, with 9 bases left between them. Germline CDR1 SGHTA, CDR2 FQGNSA. The CDR3 region is CASSSGDPQYF. In DNA, the CDR3 is TGTGCCAGCAGCTCGGGGGACCCCCAGTACTTC.

The chain combines TRBV11-2 with TRBJ2-1, with 10 bases matching TRBD2. Looked up from germline, CDR1 is SGHAT and CDR2 is FQNNGV. This CDR3 is 17 amino acids long. V gave up 1 base and J gave up 1 base; unmatched junction bases: 4. Written as DNA, the CDR3 is TGTGCCAGCAGCTTAGTAGGACTAGCGGCTTCCTACAATGAGCAGTTCTTC. Residues: CASSLVGLAASYNEQFF.

The CDR3: CASIELTGTLKEGYTF. The CDR3 nucleotides read TGTGCCAGCATTGAACTGACCGGGACCCTAAAGGAAGGCTACACCTTC. This chain links TRBV28 with TRBJ1-2, with D maybe TRBD1 (5 bases). The germline V gene has CDR1 MDHEN and CDR2 SYDVKM. The CDR3 is made up of 16 amino acids. V lost 7 bases and J lost 8, with 26 bases in between.

V gene TRBV7-9 combines with J gene TRBJ1-1; maybe TRBD1 (6 bases). Trimming took 9 bases from V and 4 from J, leaving 15 bases between them. CDR1 and CDR2 from the germline V gene are SEHNR and FQNEAQ (reference sequence). This CDR3 has 13 amino acids. In nucleotides, the CDR3 is TGTGCCAGTGAGGACAGCTGGGGCACTGAAGCTTTCTTT. Encoded protein: CASEDSWGTEAFF.

The V gene is TRBV6-2 or TRBV6-3, the J gene TRBJ2-1; 8 bases line up with TRBD1. The J segment lost 7 bases and the V segment lost 6 bases, leaving 11 bases of the junction unmatched. The germline CDR1 and CDR2 sequences are MNHEY and SVGEGT. CDR3 length equals 15 residues. The CDR3 region is CASSRRAGGWNEQFF. The CDR3 nucleotides read TGTGCCAGCAGCCGACGGGCAGGGGGCTGGAATGAGCAGTTCTTC.